The 8 T cell receptor beta chains presented below share a single source sample, sequenced in a study of CD8 T cells in Susac syndrome. Random hexamers were used to reverse transcribe an amount of roughly 0.45 to 1 ug RNA. TCRdb re-called the immunoSEQ multiplex PCR reads through MiXCR, storing one row per CDR3 protein. The data show approximately 120,000 distinct CDR3 sequences, around 97% seen once. Sequenced input: CD4+ T cells from PBMCs. The source is a human donor in good health.

The J gene is TRBJ1-2, the V gene TRBV6-4; D is perhaps TRBD1 (6 bases). The CDR3 is 13 residues long. V shed 11 bases and J shed 4 bases, with 17 bases lying between them. In germline, CDR1 is MRHNA, CDR2 SNTAGT. CDR3 DNA: TGTGCCGGGGGGATCAGGGGAGTCTATGGCTACACCTTC. It translates to CAGGIRGVYGYTF.

The rearrangement uses TRBV3-1 and TRBJ1-3; D not resolved. Trimming took off 4 bases at V and 1 base at J, with 8 bases between the two ends. The CDR3 covers 14 residues. Germline V gives CDR1 LGHDT, CDR2 YNNKEL (reference sequence). The CDR3 DNA reads TGTGCCAGCAGCCGGCGAGAATCTGGAAACACCATATATTTT. It translates to CASSRRESGNTIYF.

This clonotype has just one count. The rearrangement uses TRBV2 and TRBJ1-5; D is undetermined. The CDR3 consists of 14 residues. The germline V gene has CDR1 SNHLY and CDR2 FYNNEI. Deletions cut 3 bases from V and 6 bases from J, with 12 bases between. This chain's CDR3 is CASSDGGKGQPQHF. In DNA form, the CDR3 reads TGTGCCAGCAGTGATGGAGGGAAGGGTCAGCCCCAGCATTTT. The full variable domain, rest sourced from reference TRBV2 and TRBJ1-5, is EPEVTQTPSHQVTQMGQEVILRCVPISNHLYFYWYRQILGQKVEFLVSFYNNEISEKSEIFDDQFSVERPDGSNFTLKIRSTKLEDSAMYFCASSDGGKGQPQHFGDGTRLSIL.

The CDR3 sequence: CASSSTSPDTQYF. The CDR3 nucleotides read TGTGCCAGCAGTTCTACTAGCCCAGATACGCAGTATTTT. This chain joins TRBV12-3 or TRBV12-4 and TRBJ2-3; tentative D call: TRBD2 (6 bases). V was clipped by 4 bases and J by 4 bases, with 9 bases between them. This CDR3 spans 13 amino acids.

This chain uses TRBV2 with TRBJ1-5, with D possibly being TRBD1 (6 bases). The CDR3 consists of 15 residues. V lost 4 bases and J 3 bases, leaving 13 bases between the germline ends. From germline, CDR1 is SNHLY and CDR2 FYNNEI. Written as DNA, the CDR3 is TGTGCCAGCAGTGCGGGACAAACAAACAATCAGCCCCAGCATTTT. Translation gives CASSAGQTNNQPQHF.

The genes are TRBV24-1 and TRBJ1-5; D might be TRBD1 (6 bases). Germline CDR1 is KGHDR and CDR2 is SFDVKD. CDR3 length: 12 residues. Trimming stripped 4 bases from V and 6 bases from J, with 6 bases between. CDR3 residues: CATSEGAQPQHF. DNA for the CDR3: TGTGCCACCAGTGAGGGGGCTCAGCCCCAGCATTTT.

Here the CDR3 reads CSAHLLAGGETQYF. DNA of the CDR3: TGCAGTGCTCATCTACTAGCGGGGGGAGAGACCCAGTACTTC. The chain links TRBV20-1 to TRBJ2-5; 12 positions match TRBD2. This CDR3 region has 14 residues. With V trimmed by 5 bases and J by 4 bases, 5 bases remained unmatched. Per the germline V gene, CDR1 is DFQATT and CDR2 is SNEGSKA (reference sequence).

The rearrangement links TRBV20-1 to TRBJ2-5; 10 bases match TRBD2. In germline, CDR1 is DFQATT, CDR2 SNEGSKA (reference sequence). Trimming cost V 0 bases and J 6 bases; bases outside gene matches: 7. This CDR3 is built from 15 residues. CDR3 sequence: CSAREPSGSVKTQYF. In nucleotides, the CDR3 is TGCAGTGCTAGAGAGCCTAGCGGGAGCGTGAAGACCCAGTACTTC.